Below, 24 T cell receptor beta chains from the same sample are listed, as sequenced in a study of T cells expressing NK-cell markers. TCRdb derives one entry per CDR3 protein from the 5' RACE reads, leaving out DNA. In total, the table holds roughly 390,000 distinct CDR3 sequences. The sequenced material came from blood T cells: a sorted CD56 or NKG2C T cell subset, CD4+ or CD8+ T cells, or bulk PBMC T cells (not recorded which). Receptors were obtained from a man aged 18-70 years in good health.

The chain is built from TRBV2 and TRBJ1-5. The CDR3 is 13 residues long. The germline V gene has CDR1 SNHLY and CDR2 FYNNEI. CDR3 residues: CASSGSHVQPQHF.

This chain connects TRBV7-8 to TRBJ2-3. Germline V gene data show CDR1 as SGHVS and CDR2 as FQNEAQ. The length of the CDR3 is 15 residues. The CDR3 here is CASSQRDSSTDTQYF. The complete variable domain, with remaining parts taken from reference TRBV7-8 and TRBJ2-3, reads GAGVSQSPRYKVAKRGQDVALRCDPISGHVSLFWYQQALGQGPEFLTYFQNEAQLDKSGLPSDRFFAERPEGSVSTLKIQRTQQEDSAVYLCASSQRDSSTDTQYFGPGTRLTVL.

The chain employs TRBV7-2 and TRBJ2-1; TCRdb lists TRBD2, though no DNA is available to test this call. CDR1 SGHTA and CDR2 FQGNSA come from the germline V gene. The CDR3 is 15 residues long. CDR3: CASSLAALVLNEQFF. The whole variable domain, filled in from reference TRBV7-2 and TRBJ2-1, reads GAGVSQSPSNKVTEKGKDVELRCDPISGHTALYWYRQSLGQGLEFLIYFQGNSAPDKSGLPSDRFSAERTGGSVSTLTIQRTQQEDSAVYLCASSLAALVLNEQFFGPGTRLTVL.

The CDR3 reads CASSRDRLYNSPLHF. The V gene is TRBV5-1, the J gene TRBJ1-6; TCRdb designates TRBD1, a call that cannot be tested without DNA. The germline V gene encodes CDR1 SGHRS and CDR2 YFSETQ. The CDR3 covers 15 residues.

The chain links TRBV12-3 or TRBV12-4 to TRBJ2-1; without DNA, the TCRdb call of TRBD2 cannot be checked. The CDR3 runs 15 residues. The CDR3 protein is CASSLRGLAANEQFF.

J is TRBJ1-3 and V is TRBV7-8. This CDR3 contains 18 residues. Germline-derived CDR1 and CDR2 are SGHVS and FQNEAQ. CDR3 sequence reads: CASSLSTYRTSSGNTIYF.

This chain connects TRBV5-1 to TRBJ1-4. Germline V gene lookup returns CDR1 SGHRS and CDR2 YFSETQ. The length of the CDR3 is 16 residues. CDR3 in amino acids: CASSLAQGTTNEKLFF.

The V and J genes are TRBV3-1 and TRBJ2-7; the TCRdb call, TRBD2, lacks DNA for checking. Looked up from germline, CDR1 is LGHDT and CDR2 is YNNKEL (reference sequence). The CDR3 loop spans 15 amino acids. The CDR3 is CASSQEAGGPGEQYF.

The V call is TRBV5-1, the J call TRBJ2-3; the TCRdb D gene call, TRBD1, has no DNA to confirm it. The CDR3 runs to 15 residues. The germline gives CDR1 SGHRS, CDR2 YFSETQ. The CDR3: CASTNSRVRTDTQYF.

The rearrangement joins TRBV9 to TRBJ2-1; TCRdb's D call of TRBD1 is untestable without DNA. Germline CDR1 is SGDLS and CDR2 is YYNGEE. This CDR3 contains 13 residues. The CDR3 protein is CASSGRTGNEQFF.

The V and J genes are TRBV10-3 and TRBJ1-2; TCRdb designates TRBD1, a call that cannot be tested without DNA. The CDR3 runs to 14 residues. Germline assignment: CDR1 ENHRY and CDR2 SYGVKD. CDR3 residues: CAISEAKGGYGYTF.

The V gene is TRBV7-2, the J gene TRBJ2-5; the TCRdb D gene call, TRBD2, has no DNA to confirm it. CDR3 length: 14 amino acids. Germline V CDR1 and CDR2: SGHTA, FQGNSA. CDR3: CASSRGGQQETQYF.

V usage is TRBV6-1 and J usage is TRBJ1-2. The CDR3 is made up of 17 amino acids. CDR1 and CDR2 from the germline V gene are MNHNS and SASEGT. CDR3 region: CASRPLDRDQSRYGYTF.

This chain links TRBV12-3 or TRBV12-4 with TRBJ1-5; the D call from TCRdb, TRBD1, cannot be confirmed without DNA. The CDR3 length is 14 residues. CDR3 residues: CASSLTGGWAAQHF.

This chain links TRBV27 with TRBJ2-7; TCRdb lists TRBD1, though no DNA is available to test this call. From germline, CDR1 is MNHEY and CDR2 SMNVEV (reference sequence). The CDR3 extends over 15 amino acids. CDR3 residues: CASSLWDRPGYEQYF.

V and J are TRBV7-2 and TRBJ2-7; the D call of TRBD1 rests on TCRdb alone, since no DNA is present to check it. Germline V lookup: CDR1 SGHTA, CDR2 FQGNSA. The CDR3 totals 16 residues. CDR3 in amino acids: CASSLVSRGASYEQYF.

V gene TRBV5-1 combines with J gene TRBJ1-2; the D gene TCRdb calls, TRBD1, cannot be checked with no DNA. The germline V gene has CDR1 SGHRS and CDR2 YFSETQ. The CDR3 loop spans 12 amino acids. The chain's CDR3 is CASSERQYGYTF.

V and J are TRBV18 and TRBJ1-4; TCRdb selects TRBD1, and the lack of DNA leaves this call unchecked. Per germline, CDR1 KGHSH and CDR2 LQKENI. The CDR3 is 16 residues long. The CDR3 protein is CASSPSQQGTNEKLFF.

This chain uses TRBV4-3 with TRBJ2-3; lacking DNA, the TRBD2 call made by TCRdb goes unchecked. The CDR3 is 17 amino acids. Germline V gene data show CDR1 as LGHNA and CDR2 as YSLEER. CDR3 loop: CASSHPRDGSKTDTQYF.

V gene TRBV6-2 or TRBV6-3 combines with J gene TRBJ2-3; lacking DNA, the TRBD2 call made by TCRdb goes unchecked. CDR1 is MNHEY and CDR2 is SVGEGT in the germline V gene. This CDR3 spans 17 amino acids. The CDR3 is CASSYPSGGPSTDTQYF.

The chain links TRBV6-5 to TRBJ2-5; TCRdb calls TRBD2, which cannot be checked without DNA. CDR3 length: 17 amino acids. Germline V gene lookup returns CDR1 MNHEY and CDR2 SVGAGI. CDR3: CASSYPGLAGYQETQYF.

The chain carries TRBV25-1 and TRBJ2-1; TCRdb selects TRBD1, and the lack of DNA leaves this call unchecked. Germline V gives CDR1 MGHDK, CDR2 SYGVNS. The CDR3 covers 12 residues. The CDR3: CASAGGYNEQFF.

V and J are TRBV5-1 and TRBJ2-3; TCRdb selects TRBD2, and the lack of DNA leaves this call unchecked. The CDR3 length is 19 residues. The germline V gene has CDR1 SGHRS and CDR2 YFSETQ. This CDR3 reads CASSRNPASGRSSTDTQYF.

This rearrangement joins TRBV4-2 to TRBJ2-2; TCRdb designates TRBD2, a call that cannot be tested without DNA. CDR1 is LGHNA, CDR2 YNFKEQ, per germline. This CDR3 has 15 amino acids. The CDR3 sequence is CASSRAEGDTGELFF.